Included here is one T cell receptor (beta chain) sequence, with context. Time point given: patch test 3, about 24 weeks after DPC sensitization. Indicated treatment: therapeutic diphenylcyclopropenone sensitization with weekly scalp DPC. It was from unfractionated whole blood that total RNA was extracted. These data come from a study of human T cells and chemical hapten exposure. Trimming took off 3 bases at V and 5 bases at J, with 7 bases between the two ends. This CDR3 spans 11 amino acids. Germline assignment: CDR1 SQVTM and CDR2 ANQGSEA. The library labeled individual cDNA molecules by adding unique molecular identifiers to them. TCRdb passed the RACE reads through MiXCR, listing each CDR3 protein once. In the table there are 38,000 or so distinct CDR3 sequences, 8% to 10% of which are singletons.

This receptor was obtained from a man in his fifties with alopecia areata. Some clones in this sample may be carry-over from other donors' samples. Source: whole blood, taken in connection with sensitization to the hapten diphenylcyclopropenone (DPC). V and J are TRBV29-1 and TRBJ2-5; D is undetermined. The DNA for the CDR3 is TGCAGCGTTGATTTAACGGAGACCCAGTACTTC. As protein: CSVDLTETQYF.